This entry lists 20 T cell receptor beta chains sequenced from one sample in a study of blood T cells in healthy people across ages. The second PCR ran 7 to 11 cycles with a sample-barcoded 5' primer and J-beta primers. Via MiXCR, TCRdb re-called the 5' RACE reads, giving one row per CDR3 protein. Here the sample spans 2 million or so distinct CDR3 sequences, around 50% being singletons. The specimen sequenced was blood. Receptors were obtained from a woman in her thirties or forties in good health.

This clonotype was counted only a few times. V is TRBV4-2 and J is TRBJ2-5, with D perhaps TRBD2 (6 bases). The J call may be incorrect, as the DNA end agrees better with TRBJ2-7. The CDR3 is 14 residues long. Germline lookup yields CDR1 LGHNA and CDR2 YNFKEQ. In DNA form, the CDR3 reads TGTGCCAGCAGCCCCCCCGTGCGGGACTACGAGCAGTACTTC. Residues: CASSPPVRDYEQYF.

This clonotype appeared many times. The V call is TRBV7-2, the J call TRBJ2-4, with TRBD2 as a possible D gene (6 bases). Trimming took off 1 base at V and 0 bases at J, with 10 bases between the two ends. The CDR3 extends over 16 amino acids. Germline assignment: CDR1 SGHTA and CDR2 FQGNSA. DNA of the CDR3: TGTGCCAGCAGCTTAGGAGGAGGGCTAGCCAAAAACATTCAGTACTTC. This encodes CASSLGGGLAKNIQYF.

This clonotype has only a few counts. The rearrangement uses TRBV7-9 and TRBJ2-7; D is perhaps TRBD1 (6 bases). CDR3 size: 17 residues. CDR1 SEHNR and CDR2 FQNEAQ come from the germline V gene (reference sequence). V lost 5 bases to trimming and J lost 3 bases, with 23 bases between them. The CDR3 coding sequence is TGTGCCAGCAGCCACCTCGCTGTAGGGGGAATCGGCTACGAGCAGTACTTC. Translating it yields CASSHLAVGGIGYEQYF.

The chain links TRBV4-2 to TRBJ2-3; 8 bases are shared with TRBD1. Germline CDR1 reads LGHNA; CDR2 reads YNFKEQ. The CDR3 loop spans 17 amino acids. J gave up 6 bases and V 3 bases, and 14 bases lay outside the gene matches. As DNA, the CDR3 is TGTGCCAGCAGCCACACACCCGGGACAGGCTCTAGGGATACGCAGTATTTT. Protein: CASSHTPGTGSRDTQYF.

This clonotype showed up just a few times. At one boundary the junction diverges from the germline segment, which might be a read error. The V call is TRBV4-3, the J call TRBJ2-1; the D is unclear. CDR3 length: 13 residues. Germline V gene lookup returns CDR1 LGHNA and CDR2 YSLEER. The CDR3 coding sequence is TGTGCCAGCAGCCAAGATTCCGGCAATGAGCAGTTCTTC. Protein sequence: CASSQDSGNEQFF.

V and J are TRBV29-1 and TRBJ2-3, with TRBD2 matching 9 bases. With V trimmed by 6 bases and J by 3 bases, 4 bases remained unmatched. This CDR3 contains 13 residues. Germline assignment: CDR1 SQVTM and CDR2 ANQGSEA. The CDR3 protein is CSVGGGDTDTQYF. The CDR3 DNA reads TGCAGCGTAGGCGGGGGGGATACAGATACGCAGTATTTT.

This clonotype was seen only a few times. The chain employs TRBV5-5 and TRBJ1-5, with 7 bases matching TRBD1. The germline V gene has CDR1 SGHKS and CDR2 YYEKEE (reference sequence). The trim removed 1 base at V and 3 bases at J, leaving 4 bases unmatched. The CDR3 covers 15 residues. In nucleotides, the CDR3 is TGTGCCAGCAGCTTGTGGGACAGTTCCAATCAGCCCCAGCATTTT. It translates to CASSLWDSSNQPQHF.

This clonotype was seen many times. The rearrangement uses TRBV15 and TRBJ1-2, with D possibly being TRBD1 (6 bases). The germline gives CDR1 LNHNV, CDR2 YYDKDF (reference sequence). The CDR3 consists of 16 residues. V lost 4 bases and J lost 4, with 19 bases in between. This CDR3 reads CATSNHQGFRAYGYTF. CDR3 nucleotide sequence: TGTGCCACCAGCAATCATCAGGGGTTTAGAGCCTATGGCTACACCTTC.

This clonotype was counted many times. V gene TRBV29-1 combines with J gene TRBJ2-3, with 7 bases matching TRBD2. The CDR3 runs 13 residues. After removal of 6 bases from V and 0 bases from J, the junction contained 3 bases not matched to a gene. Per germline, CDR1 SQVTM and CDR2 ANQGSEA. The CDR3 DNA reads TGCAGCGTCCTAGCGGATAGCACAGATACGCAGTATTTT. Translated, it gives CSVLADSTDTQYF.

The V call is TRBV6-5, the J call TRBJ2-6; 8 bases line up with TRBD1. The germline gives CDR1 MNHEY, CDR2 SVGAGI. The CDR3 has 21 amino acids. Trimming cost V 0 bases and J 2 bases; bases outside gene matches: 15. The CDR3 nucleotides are TGTGCCAGCAGTTACTCCAGGTGGACCCAGGGGGCCCTCGCTGGGGCCAACGTCCTGACTTTC. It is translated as CASSYSRWTQGALAGANVLTF.

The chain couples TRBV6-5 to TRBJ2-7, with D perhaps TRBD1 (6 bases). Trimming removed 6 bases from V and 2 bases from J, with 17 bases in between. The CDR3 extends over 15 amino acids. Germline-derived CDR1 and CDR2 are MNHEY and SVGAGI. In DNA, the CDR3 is TGTGCCAGCAGCAGAACCAGGGGCCAGGCCTACGAGCAGTACTTC. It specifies CASSRTRGQAYEQYF.

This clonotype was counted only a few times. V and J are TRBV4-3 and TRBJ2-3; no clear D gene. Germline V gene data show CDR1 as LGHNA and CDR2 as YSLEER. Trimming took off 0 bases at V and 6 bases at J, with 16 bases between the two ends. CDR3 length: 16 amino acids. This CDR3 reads CASSQDDQEPTDTQYF. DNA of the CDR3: TGCGCCAGCAGCCAAGATGACCAGGAACCGACGGATACGCAGTATTTT.

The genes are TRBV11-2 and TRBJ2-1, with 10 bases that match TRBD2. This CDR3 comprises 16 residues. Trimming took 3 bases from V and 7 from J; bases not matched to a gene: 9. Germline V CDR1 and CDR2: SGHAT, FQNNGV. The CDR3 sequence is CASSFRRKRGGNEQFF. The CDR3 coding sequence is TGTGCCAGCAGCTTCCGTCGGAAGCGGGGGGGAAATGAGCAGTTCTTC.

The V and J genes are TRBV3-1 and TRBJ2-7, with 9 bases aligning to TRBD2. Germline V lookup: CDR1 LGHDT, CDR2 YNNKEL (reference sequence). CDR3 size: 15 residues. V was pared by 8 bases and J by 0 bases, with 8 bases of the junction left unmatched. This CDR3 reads CASRPAGGPSYEQYF. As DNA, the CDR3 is TGTGCCAGCCGGCCAGCGGGGGGACCCTCCTACGAGCAGTACTTC.

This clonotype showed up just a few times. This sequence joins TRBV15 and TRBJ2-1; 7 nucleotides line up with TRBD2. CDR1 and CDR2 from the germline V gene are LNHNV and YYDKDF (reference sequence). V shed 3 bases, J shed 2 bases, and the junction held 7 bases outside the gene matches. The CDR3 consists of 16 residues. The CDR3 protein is CATSSWGGITYNEQFF. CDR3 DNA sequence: TGTGCCACCAGCAGCTGGGGGGGTATTACCTACAATGAGCAGTTCTTC.

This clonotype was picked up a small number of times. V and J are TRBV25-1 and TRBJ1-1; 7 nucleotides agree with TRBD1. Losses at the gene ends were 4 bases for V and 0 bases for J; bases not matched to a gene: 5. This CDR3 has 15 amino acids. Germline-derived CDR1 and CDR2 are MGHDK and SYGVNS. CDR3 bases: TGTGCCAGCAGTGGGAACAGGGGATTGAACACTGAAGCTTTCTTT. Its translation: CASSGNRGLNTEAFF.

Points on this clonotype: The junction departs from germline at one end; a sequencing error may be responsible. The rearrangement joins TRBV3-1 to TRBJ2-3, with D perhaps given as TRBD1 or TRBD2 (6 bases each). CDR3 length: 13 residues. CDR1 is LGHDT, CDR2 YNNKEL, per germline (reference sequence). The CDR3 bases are TGTGCCAGCAGCCCCGGGGGCGCAGATATGCAGTATTTT. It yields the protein CASSPGGADMQYF.

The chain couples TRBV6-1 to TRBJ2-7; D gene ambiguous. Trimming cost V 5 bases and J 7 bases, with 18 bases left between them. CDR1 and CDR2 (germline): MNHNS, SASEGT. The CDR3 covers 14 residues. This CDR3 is CASSPLDKSNEQYF. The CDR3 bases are TGTGCCAGCAGTCCCCTCGACAAATCCAATGAGCAGTACTTC.

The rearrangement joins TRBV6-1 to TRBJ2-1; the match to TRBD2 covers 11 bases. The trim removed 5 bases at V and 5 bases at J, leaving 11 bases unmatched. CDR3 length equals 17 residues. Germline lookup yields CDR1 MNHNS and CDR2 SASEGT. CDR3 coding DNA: TGTGCCAGCAGTCCGCCCCGTAGCGGGGGGGCTGACAATGAGCAGTTCTTC. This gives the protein CASSPPRSGGADNEQFF.

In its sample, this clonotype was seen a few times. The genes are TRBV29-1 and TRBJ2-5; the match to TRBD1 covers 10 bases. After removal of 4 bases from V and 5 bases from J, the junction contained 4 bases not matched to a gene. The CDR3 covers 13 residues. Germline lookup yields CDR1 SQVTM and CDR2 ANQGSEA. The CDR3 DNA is TGCAGCGTTGGGACAGGGGGTTTCGAGACCCAGTACTTC. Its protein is CSVGTGGFETQYF. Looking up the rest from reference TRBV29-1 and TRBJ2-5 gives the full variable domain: SAVISQKPSRDICQRGTSLTIQCQVDSQVTMMFWYRQQPGQSLTLIATANQGSEATYESGFVIDKFPISRPNLTFSTLTVSNMSPEDSSIYLCSVGTGGFETQYFGPGTRLLVL.